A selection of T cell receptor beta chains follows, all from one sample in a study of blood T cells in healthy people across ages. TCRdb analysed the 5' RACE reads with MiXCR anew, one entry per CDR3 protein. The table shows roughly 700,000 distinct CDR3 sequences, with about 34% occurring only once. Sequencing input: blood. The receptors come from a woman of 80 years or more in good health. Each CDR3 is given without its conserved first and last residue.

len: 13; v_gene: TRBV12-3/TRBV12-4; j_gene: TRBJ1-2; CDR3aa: PSSSGWGANYGHT
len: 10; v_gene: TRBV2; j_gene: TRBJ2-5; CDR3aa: ASSWGKETQY
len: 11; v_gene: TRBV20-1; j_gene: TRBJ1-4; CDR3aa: SASSGVNEKLF
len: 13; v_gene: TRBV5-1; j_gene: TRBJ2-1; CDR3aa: ASSLPTGDRGQEF
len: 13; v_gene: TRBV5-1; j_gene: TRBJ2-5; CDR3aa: VSSPGTGGWETQY
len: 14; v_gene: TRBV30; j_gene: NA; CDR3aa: AWSPSDRSSYNEQY
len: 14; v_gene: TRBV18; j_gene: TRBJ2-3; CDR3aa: ASSPPTRGGTDTQY
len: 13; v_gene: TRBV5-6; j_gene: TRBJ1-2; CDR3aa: ASSSMTGPPGDYT
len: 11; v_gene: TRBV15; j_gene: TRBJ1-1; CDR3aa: ATSVRGGAEAF
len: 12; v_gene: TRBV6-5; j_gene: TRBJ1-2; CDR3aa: ASSFSAGDYGYT
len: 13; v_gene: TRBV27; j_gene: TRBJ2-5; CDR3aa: ASSLDRTYQETQY
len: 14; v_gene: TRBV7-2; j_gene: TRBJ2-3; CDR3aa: ASSLGGRAKRDTQY
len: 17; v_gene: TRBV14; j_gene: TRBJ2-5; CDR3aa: ASSQDGLAGGLRQVTQY
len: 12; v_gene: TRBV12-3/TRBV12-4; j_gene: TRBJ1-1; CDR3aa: ASSLGWDVTEAF
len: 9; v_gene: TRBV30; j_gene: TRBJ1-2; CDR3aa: AWQNPLAYT
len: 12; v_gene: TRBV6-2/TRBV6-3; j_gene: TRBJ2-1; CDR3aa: ASSTLEGRGEQF